The text below deals with one T cell receptor beta chain. Its antigen is undetermined. This sample is part of a study of cytomegalovirus exposure and HLA in healthy donors. General study findings and limits: Later, an analysis found that common viral pathogens appeared to be linked with several of the most significant clusters. Later analysis identified 16,951 TCR beta sequences associated with HLA alleles, using a false discovery rate threshold of 0.05.

The CMV serostatus of this donor was not recorded. 60 Vbeta and 13 Jbeta primers were used in PCR. Sequencing was performed with immunoSEQ multiplex PCR; in TCRdb, only in-frame clones are kept and a portion is missing. The table includes 85,000 to 100,000 clones, under 80% detected once. The germline gives CDR1 MNHEY, CDR2 SMNVEV (reference sequence). CDR3 length equals 17 residues. Unmatched junction bases numbered 14, after V lost 6 bases and J lost 4 bases. V usage is TRBV27 and J usage is TRBJ2-2, with 7 bases lining up with TRBD1. The sequence derives from a human donor in good health. Sequenced: PBMCs. CDR3 sequence: CASRSPRRQGATGELFF. The CDR3 DNA sequence: TGTGCCAGCAGATCCCCCCGCCGACAGGGCGCCACCGGGGAGCTGTTTTTT.